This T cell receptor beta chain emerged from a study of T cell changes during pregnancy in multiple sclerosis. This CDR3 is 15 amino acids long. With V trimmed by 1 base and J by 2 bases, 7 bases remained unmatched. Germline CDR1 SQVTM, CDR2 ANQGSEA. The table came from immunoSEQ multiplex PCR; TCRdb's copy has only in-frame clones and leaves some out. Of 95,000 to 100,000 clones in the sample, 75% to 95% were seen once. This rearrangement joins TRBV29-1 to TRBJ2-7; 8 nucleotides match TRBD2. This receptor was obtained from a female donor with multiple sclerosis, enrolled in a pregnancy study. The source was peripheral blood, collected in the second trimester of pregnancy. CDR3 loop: CSVEGERESTYEQYF. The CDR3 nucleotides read TGCAGCGTTGAAGGGGAGCGGGAGAGTACCTACGAGCAGTACTTC.